The 10 T cell receptor beta chains below were found in one sample sequenced in a study of identical twins (dated by TCRdb to about 2016). Library creation used 5' RACE. TCRdb records Illumina HiSeq 2000 as the sequencer. TCRdb redid the processing of the public reads, applying fastp at Q25 and MiXCR, and retained in-frame beta chains. Every distinct CDR3 protein forms one entry, paired with its most common genes and DNA. Recorded for this sample are 500,000 to 600,000 distinct CDR3 sequences; about 20% of them occurred a single time. About 0.91% of the sample lies in the top ten. The data also belong to a second study, concerning T cells expressing NK-cell markers.

The sequenced sample was CD4+ T cells sorted from blood. All receptors come from a woman under 30 in good health.

This clonotype was seen a few times. The chain carries TRBV6-5 and TRBJ2-5; a weak D match, TRBD1 (5 bases). CDR3 length equals 14 residues. CDR1 and CDR2 from the germline V gene are MNHEY and SVGAGI. V was pared by 3 bases and J by 13 bases, with 21 bases between. CDR3 DNA sequence: TGTGCCAGCAGTTATACGATGACTGGGGCGGACCTGTACTTC. It codes for CASSYTMTGADLYF.

This sequence joins TRBV20-1 and TRBJ2-2, with D tentatively TRBD2 (6 bases). V gave up 1 base and J gave up 7 bases, with 22 bases separating them. Germline assignment: CDR1 DFQATT and CDR2 SNEGSKA (reference sequence). There are 17 residues in the CDR3. CDR3 residues: CSARAFPEGKSNGELFF. For the CDR3, the DNA is TGCAGTGCTAGAGCCTTCCCGGAGGGGAAATCAAACGGGGAGCTGTTTTTT.

This clonotype was observed a handful of times. V is TRBV7-2 and J is TRBJ2-5; the D is unclear. CDR1 and CDR2 from the germline V gene are SGHTA and FQGNSA. V shed 0 bases and J shed 1 base, with 9 bases lying between them. The CDR3 consists of 15 residues. The CDR3 is CASSLAVSSQETQYF. The CDR3 nucleotides read TGTGCCAGCAGCTTAGCGGTCTCTAGCCAAGAGACCCAGTACTTC.

This clonotype showed up just a few times. The chain carries TRBV6-1 and TRBJ1-6; D not certain. V shed 6 bases and J shed 8 bases, with 14 bases lying between them. The germline gives CDR1 MNHNS, CDR2 SASEGT. CDR3 size: 14 residues. DNA for the CDR3: TGTGCCAGCAGCCTCACTCCGGTGGATTCACCCCTCCACTTT. This gives the protein CASSLTPVDSPLHF.

The CDR3 spells CASKVTVKENTEAFF. The CDR3 nucleotides read TGCGCCAGCAAGGTGACGGTCAAGGAGAACACTGAAGCTTTCTTT. The chain has TRBV5-1 and TRBJ1-1; D gene uncertain. Looked up from germline, CDR1 is SGHRS and CDR2 is YFSETQ. This CDR3 has 15 residues. V was clipped by 6 bases and J by 1 base, with 16 bases between them.

This sequence joins TRBV9 and TRBJ1-1, with D uncertain. CDR1 is SGDLS, CDR2 YYNGEE, per germline. Trimming removed 0 bases at V and 5 bases at J, with 8 bases between. This CDR3 is 13 amino acids long. This CDR3 is CASSVASGTEAFF. In DNA form, the CDR3 reads TGTGCCAGCAGCGTAGCTAGCGGAACTGAAGCTTTCTTT.

This clonotype was detected a few times. V gene TRBV5-1 combines with J gene TRBJ2-6; TRBD1 might be the D (5 bases). This CDR3 region has 18 residues. V lost 0 bases and J lost 0, with 13 bases in between. Germline V gene lookup returns CDR1 SGHRS and CDR2 YFSETQ. The CDR3 spells CASSLGAGPRSGANVLTF. In nucleotides, the CDR3 is TGCGCCAGCAGCTTGGGGGCAGGGCCCCGCTCTGGGGCCAACGTCCTGACTTTC.

The chain couples TRBV9 to TRBJ2-5; TRBD2 matches at 8 bases. Germline V gene data show CDR1 as SGDLS and CDR2 as YYNGEE. V gave up 3 bases and J gave up 7 bases; unmatched junction bases: 5. This CDR3 comprises 13 residues. CDR3 nucleotide sequence: TGTGCCAGCAGCGAGCGGGGGTTTGGGACCCAGTACTTC. Protein sequence: CASSERGFGTQYF.

This chain links TRBV6-1 with TRBJ1-2, with TRBD1 identical over 8 bases. In germline, CDR1 is MNHNS, CDR2 SASEGT. V gave up 5 bases and J gave up 8 bases; unmatched junction bases: 10. This CDR3 region has 14 residues. CDR3 protein: CASSPTSDRGGYTF. CDR3 DNA: TGTGCCAGCAGTCCGACATCCGACAGGGGCGGCTACACCTTC.

In its sample, this clonotype was seen a few times. The chain links TRBV7-2 to TRBJ1-2; TRBD1 agrees at 7 bases. Trimming at V came to 2 bases and at J to 8 bases, leaving 8 bases not matched to a gene. Germline V gives CDR1 SGHTA, CDR2 FQGNSA. The CDR3 loop spans 14 amino acids. This CDR3 reads CASSLTQGGWGYTF. CDR3 nucleotide sequence: TGTGCCAGCAGCTTAACCCAGGGGGGCTGGGGCTACACCTTC.